This T cell receptor (beta chain) was recorded in a study of long-term antiretroviral therapy in people with HIV. Overall study results and limits: Comparison with controls showed narrower CDR3 length ranges in HIV repertoires.

Going into DNA extraction, samples held roughly 0.85-11 million cryopreserved PBMC. Notes on this clone: What it binds is unknown.

The V end was cut by 6 bases, the J end by 6 bases, with 12 bases between. Germline V gene lookup returns CDR1 SNHLY and CDR2 FYNNEI. There are 13 residues in the CDR3. Running of the v3.0 immunoSEQ assay took place at survey level. Assay used: immunoSEQ multiplex PCR; TCRdb lists only in-frame clones, some missing. The sample consists of 40,000 or so clones, roughly 80% of them appearing once. The receptor comes from a man aged 18 to 29 with HIV. This material consisted of unsorted PBMCs, taken 1 year after starting antiretroviral therapy. V usage is TRBV2 and J usage is TRBJ1-5; D is possibly TRBD1 (6 bases). The CDR3 reads CASRLQGSQPQHF. CDR3 DNA sequence: TGTGCCAGCAGGTTACAGGGAAGTCAGCCCCAGCATTTT.